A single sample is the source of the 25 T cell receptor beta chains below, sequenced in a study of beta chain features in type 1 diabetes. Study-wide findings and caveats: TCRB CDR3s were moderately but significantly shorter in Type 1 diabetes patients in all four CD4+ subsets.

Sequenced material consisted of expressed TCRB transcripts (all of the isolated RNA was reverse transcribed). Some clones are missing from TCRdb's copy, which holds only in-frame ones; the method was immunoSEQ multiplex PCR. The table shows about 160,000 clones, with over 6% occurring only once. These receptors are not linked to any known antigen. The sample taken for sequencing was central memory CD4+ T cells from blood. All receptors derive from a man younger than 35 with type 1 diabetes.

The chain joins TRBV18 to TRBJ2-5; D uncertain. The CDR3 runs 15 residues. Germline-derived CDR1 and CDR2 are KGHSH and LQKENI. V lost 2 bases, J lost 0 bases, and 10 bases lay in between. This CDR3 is CASSPTALHQETQYF. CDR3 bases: TGTGCCAGCTCACCAACTGCGCTTCACCAAGAGACCCAGTACTTC.

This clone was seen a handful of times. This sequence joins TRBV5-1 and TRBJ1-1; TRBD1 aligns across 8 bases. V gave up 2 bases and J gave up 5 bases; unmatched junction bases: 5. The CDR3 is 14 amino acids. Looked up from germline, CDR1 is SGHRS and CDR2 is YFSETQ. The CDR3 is CASSLAGGLTEAFF. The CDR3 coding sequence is TGCGCCAGCAGCTTAGCAGGGGGCCTGACTGAAGCTTTCTTT. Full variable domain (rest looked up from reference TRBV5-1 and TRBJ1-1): KAGVTQTPRYLIKTRGQQVTLSCSPISGHRSVSWYQQTPGQGLQFLFEYFSETQRNKGNFPGRFSGRQFSNSRSEMNVSTLELGDSALYLCASSLAGGLTEAFFGQGTRLTVV.

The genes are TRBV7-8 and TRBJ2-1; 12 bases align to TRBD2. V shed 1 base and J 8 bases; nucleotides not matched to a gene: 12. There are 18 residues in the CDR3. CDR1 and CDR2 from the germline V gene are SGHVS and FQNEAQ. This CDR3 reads CASSLGILAGGGFDEQFF. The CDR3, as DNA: TGTGCCAGCAGCTTAGGTATACTAGCGGGAGGAGGATTCGATGAGCAGTTCTTC.

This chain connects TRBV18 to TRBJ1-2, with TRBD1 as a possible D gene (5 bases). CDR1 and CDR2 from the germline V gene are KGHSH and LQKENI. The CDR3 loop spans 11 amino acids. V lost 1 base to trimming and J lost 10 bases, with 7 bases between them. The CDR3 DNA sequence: TGTGCCAGCTCACCACAAGGGGACTACACCTTC. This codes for CASSPQGDYTF.

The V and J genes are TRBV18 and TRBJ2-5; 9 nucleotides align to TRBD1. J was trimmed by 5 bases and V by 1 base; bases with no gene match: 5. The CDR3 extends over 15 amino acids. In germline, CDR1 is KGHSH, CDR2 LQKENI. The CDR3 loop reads CASSPRQGEGETQYF. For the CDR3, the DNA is TGTGCCAGCTCACCACGACAGGGGGAAGGGGAGACCCAGTACTTC.

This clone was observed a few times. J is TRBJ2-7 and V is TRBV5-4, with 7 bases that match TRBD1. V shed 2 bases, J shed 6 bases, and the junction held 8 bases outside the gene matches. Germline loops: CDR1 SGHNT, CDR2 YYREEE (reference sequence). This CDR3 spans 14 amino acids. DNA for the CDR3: TGTGCCAGCAGCTTAGACAGGGCGTCTGGCGAGCAGTACTTC. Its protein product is CASSLDRASGEQYF.

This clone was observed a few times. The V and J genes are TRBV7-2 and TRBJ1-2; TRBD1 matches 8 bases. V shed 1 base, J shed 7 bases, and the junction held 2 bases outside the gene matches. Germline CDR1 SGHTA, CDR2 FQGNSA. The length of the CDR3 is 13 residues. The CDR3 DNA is TGTGCCAGCAGCTTAGACAGGGGGTCTGGCTACACCTTC. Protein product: CASSLDRGSGYTF.

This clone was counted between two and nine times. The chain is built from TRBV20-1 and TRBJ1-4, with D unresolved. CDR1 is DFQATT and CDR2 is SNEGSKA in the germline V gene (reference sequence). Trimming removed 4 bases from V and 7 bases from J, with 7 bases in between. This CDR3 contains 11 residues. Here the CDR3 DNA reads TGCAGTGCTATGAGAGGTGAAAAACTGTTTTTT. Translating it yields CSAMRGEKLFF.

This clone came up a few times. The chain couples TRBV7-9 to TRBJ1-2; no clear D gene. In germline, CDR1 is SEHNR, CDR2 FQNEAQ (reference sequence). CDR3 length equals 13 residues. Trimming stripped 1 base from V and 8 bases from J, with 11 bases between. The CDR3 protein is CASSLDQSGGYTF. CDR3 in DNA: TGTGCCAGCAGCTTAGATCAGAGCGGCGGCTACACCTTC.

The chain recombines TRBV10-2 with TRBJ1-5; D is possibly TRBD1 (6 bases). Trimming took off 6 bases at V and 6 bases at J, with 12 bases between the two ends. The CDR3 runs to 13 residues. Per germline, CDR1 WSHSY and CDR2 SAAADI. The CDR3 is CASRDQGGQPQHF. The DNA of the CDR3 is TGCGCCAGCAGAGACCAAGGGGGTCAGCCCCAGCATTTT.

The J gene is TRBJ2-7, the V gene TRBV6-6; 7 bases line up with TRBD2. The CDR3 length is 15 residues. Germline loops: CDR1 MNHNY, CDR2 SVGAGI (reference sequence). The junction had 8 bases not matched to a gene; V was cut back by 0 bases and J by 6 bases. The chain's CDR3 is CASSYSIAGRSEQYF. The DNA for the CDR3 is TGTGCCAGCAGTTACTCGATAGCCGGGAGGTCCGAGCAGTACTTC.

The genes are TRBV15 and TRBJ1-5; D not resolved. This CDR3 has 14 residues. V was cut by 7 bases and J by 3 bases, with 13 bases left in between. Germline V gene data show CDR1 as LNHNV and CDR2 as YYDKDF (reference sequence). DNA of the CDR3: TGTGCCACCACCATTGGGAGCTTCAATCAGCCCCAGCATTTT. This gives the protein CATTIGSFNQPQHF. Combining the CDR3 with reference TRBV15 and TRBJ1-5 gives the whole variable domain DAMVIQNPRYQVTQFGKPVTLSCSQTLNHNVMYWYQQKSSQAPKLLFHYYDKDFNNEADTPDNFQSRRPNTSFCFLDIRSPGLGDTAMYLCATTIGSFNQPQHFGDGTRLSIL.

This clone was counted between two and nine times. CDR3 DNA sequence: TGTGCCAGCAGTTACTCACCGGGATCTAACTATGGCTACACCTTC. This encodes CASSYSPGSNYGYTF. The chain carries TRBV6-5 and TRBJ1-2; D uncertain. Germline values: CDR1 MNHEY, CDR2 SVGAGI. The CDR3 has 15 amino acids. Trimming cost V 0 bases and J 0 bases, with 8 bases left between them.

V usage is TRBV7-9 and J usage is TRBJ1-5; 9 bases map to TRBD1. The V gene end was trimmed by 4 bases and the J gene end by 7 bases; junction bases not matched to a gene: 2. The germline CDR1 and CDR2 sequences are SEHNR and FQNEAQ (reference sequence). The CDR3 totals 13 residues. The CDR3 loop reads CASSSTGGQPQHF. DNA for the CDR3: TGTGCCAGCAGCTCGACAGGGGGACAGCCCCAGCATTTT.

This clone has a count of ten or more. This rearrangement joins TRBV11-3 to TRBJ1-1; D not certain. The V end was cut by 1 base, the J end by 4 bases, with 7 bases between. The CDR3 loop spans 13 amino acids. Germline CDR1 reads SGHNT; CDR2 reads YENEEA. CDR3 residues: CASSLAFGTEAFF. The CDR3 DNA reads TGTGCCAGCAGCTTAGCTTTCGGCACTGAAGCTTTCTTT.

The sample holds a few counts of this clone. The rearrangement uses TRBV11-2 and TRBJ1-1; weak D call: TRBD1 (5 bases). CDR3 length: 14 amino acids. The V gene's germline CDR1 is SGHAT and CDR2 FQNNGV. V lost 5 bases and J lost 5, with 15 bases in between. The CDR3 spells CASSPGSRGTEAFF. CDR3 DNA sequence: TGTGCCAGCAGCCCGGGGTCTCGGGGGACTGAAGCTTTCTTT.

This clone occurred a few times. The CDR3, as DNA: TGTGCCAGCTCACCACCAGGGGTGGACTATGGCTACACCTTC. Its protein is CASSPPGVDYGYTF. The chain recombines TRBV18 with TRBJ1-2, with D maybe TRBD1 (5 bases). The CDR3 has 14 amino acids. The V gene lost 0 bases and the J gene lost 3 bases, with 8 bases spanning the gap. The germline V gene encodes CDR1 KGHSH and CDR2 LQKENI.

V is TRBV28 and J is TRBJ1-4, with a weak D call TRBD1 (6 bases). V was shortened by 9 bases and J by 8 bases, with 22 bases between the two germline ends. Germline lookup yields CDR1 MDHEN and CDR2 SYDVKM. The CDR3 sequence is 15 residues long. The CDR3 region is CASLDSFGRGEKLFF. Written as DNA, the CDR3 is TGTGCCAGTTTGGACAGTTTTGGGCGAGGGGAAAAACTGTTTTTT.

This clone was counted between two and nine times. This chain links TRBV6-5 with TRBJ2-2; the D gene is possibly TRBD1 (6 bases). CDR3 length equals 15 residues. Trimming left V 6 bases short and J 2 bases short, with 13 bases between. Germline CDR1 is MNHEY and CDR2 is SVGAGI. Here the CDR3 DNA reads TGTGCCAGCAGACCCCCGGGACAAAACACCGGGGAGCTGTTTTTT. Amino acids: CASRPPGQNTGELFF.

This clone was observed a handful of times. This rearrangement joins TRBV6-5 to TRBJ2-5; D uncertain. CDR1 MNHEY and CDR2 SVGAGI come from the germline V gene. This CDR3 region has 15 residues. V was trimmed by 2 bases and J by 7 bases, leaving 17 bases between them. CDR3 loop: CASSYGDPRQTTQYF. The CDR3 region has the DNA TGTGCCAGCAGTTACGGTGACCCCAGGCAGACGACCCAGTACTTC.

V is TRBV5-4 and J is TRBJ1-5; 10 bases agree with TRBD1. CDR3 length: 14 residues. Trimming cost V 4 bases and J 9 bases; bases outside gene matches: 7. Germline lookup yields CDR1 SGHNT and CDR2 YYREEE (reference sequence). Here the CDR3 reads CASSLDRGRTPQHF. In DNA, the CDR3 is TGTGCCAGCAGCCTTGACAGGGGGCGAACGCCCCAGCATTTT.

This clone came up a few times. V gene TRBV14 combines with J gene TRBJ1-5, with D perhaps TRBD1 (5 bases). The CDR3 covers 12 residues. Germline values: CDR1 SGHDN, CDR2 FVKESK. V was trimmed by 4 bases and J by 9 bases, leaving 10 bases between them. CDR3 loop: CASSLGGGPQHF. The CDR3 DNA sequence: TGTGCCAGCAGCCTCGGGGGGGGGCCCCAGCATTTT.

The CDR3 nucleotides read TGTGCCAGCAGTGAGACAGGGTTCCCAGATACGCAGTATTTT. Encoded protein: CASSETGFPDTQYF. V is TRBV27 and J is TRBJ2-3, with 7 bases matching TRBD1. Germline V gene sequence: CDR1 MNHEY, CDR2 SMNVEV (reference sequence). This CDR3 has 14 residues. V was clipped by 5 bases and J by 4 bases; unmatched bases: 6.

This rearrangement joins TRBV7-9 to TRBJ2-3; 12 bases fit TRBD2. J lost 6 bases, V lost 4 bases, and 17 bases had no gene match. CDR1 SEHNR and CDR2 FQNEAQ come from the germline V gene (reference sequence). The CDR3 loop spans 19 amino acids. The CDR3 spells CASSSRPLRLAGVSDTQYF. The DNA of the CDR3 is TGTGCCAGCAGCTCCCGGCCGTTGCGACTAGCGGGGGTGTCGGATACGCAGTATTTT. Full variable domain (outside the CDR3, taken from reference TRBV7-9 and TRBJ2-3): DTGVSQNPRHKITKRGQNVTFRCDPISEHNRLYWYRQTLGQGPEFLTYFQNEAQLEKSRLLSDRFSAERPKGSFSTLEIQRTEQGDSAMYLCASSSRPLRLAGVSDTQYFGPGTRLTVL.

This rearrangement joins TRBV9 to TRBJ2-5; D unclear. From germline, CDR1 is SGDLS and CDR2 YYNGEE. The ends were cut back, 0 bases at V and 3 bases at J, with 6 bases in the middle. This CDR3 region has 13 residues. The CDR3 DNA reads TGTGCCAGCAGCGTAGGCCCAGAAGAGACCCAGTACTTC. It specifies CASSVGPEETQYF.